This T cell receptor (beta chain) stems from a study of cytomegalovirus exposure and HLA in healthy donors. Study background: Out of about 170 million T cells, an earlier analysis found 117 million unique TCR beta sequences in total. Whole-study findings and limits: Association of a missense DCLRE1C variant with TCR beta V- and J-gene trimming was reported in a later analysis.

The study ran its PCR with 60 Vbeta and 13 Jbeta primers. Profiled with immunoSEQ multiplex PCR; TCRdb holds only in-frame clones, not every one. The data show 150,000 to 200,000 clones, roughly 85% seen once. CDR1 SGHRS and CDR2 YFSETQ come from the germline V gene. This CDR3 has 15 residues. A single count supports this clone. Its antigen is unknown. This receptor was identified in a woman aged 45-65 years in good health and CMV-seropositive. The sample taken for sequencing was PBMCs. This rearrangement joins TRBV5-1 to TRBJ2-5; 9 bases are shared with TRBD1. The J call could be wrong; TRBJ2-7 is a better fit for the DNA end. The CDR3 nucleotides read TGCGCCAGCAGGGACGACAGGGGGTTGGGATACGAGCAGTACTTC. This encodes CASRDDRGLGYEQYF.